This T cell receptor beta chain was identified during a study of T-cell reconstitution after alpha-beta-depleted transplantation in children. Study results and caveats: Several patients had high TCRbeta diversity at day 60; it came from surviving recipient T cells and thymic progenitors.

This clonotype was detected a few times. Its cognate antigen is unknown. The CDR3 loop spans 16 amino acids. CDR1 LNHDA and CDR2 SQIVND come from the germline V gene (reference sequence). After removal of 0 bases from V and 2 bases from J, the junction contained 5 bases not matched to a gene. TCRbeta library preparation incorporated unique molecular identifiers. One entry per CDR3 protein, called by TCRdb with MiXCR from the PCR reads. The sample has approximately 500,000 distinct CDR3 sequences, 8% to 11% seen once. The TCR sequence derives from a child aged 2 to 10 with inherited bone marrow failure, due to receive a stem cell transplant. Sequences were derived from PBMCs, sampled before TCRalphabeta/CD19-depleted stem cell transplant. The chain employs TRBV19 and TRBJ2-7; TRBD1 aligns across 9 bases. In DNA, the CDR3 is TGTGCCAGTAGTATAGATCCCGGGACAGGGACCTACGAGCAGTACTTC. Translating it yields CASSIDPGTGTYEQYF.